This T cell receptor beta chain was obtained from a study of response to subunit inactivated influenza vaccine. Overall study findings and caveats: With each seasonal influenza vaccination, the authors suggested, few new T cells are recruited.

A single record per CDR3 protein comes from TCRdb applying MiXCR to the RT-PCR reads. This table holds 600,000 to 850,000 distinct CDR3 sequences, 12% to 15% found once. Of note for this clonotype: The antigen is not known.

CDR1 SGHAT and CDR2 FQDESV come from the germline V gene (reference sequence). With 5 bases removed from V and 4 bases from J, the gap between germline ends came to 17 bases. CDR3 length: 15 amino acids. The source of this sequence is a man aged 45-65 years who received an inactivated influenza vaccine. The sample in question was PBMCs from blood, obtained roughly 15 days before vaccination. The V call is TRBV11-1, the J call TRBJ2-5, with a tentative D call TRBD2 (5 bases). The CDR3 DNA reads as TGTGCCAGCAGCCCTGAAGACTACCTCCTAGAGACCCAGTACTTC. It specifies CASSPEDYLLETQYF.